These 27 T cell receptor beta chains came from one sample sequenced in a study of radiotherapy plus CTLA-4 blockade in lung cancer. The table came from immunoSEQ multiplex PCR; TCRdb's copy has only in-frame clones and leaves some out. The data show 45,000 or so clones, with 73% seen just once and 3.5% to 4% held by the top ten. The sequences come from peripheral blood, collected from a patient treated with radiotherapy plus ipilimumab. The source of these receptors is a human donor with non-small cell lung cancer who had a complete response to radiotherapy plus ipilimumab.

For the CDR3, the DNA is TGCGCCAGCCGTAGGAGAACCGGGACAGGGTCCTACGAGCAGTACTTC. This encodes CASRRRTGTGSYEQYF. V usage is TRBV5-1 and J usage is TRBJ2-7, with TRBD1 identical over 9 bases. V trimming: 7 bases; J trimming: 1 base; junction bases outside the gene matches: 12. This CDR3 has 16 amino acids. Germline-derived CDR1 and CDR2 are SGHRS and YFSETQ.

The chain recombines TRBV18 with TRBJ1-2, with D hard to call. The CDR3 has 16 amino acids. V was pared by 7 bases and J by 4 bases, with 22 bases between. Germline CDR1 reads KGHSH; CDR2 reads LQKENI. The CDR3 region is CASFSVGMAGIYGYTF. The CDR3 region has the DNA TGTGCCAGCTTCTCCGTCGGAATGGCCGGGATCTATGGCTACACCTTC. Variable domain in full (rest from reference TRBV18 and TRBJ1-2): NAGVMQNPRHLVRRRGQEARLRCSPMKGHSHVYWYRQLPEEGLKFMVYLQKENIIDESGMPKERFSAEFPKEGPSILRIQQVVRGDSAAYFCASFSVGMAGIYGYTFGSGTRLTVV.

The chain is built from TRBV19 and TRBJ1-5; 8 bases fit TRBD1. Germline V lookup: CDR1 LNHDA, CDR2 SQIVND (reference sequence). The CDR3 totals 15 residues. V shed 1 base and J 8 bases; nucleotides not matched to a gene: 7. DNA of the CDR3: TGTGCCAGTAGTATAGTTGGGCAGGGGGCAAAGCCCCAGCATTTT. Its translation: CASSIVGQGAKPQHF.

The CDR3 nucleotides read TGTGCCAGCAGCTCAGCGGGGGACAGAAGAGATACGCAGTATTTT. As protein: CASSSAGDRRDTQYF. The chain is built from TRBV5-6 and TRBJ2-3, with D maybe TRBD2 (8 bases). Germline values: CDR1 SGHDT, CDR2 YYEEEE. This CDR3 is 15 amino acids long. V shed 3 bases and J shed 5 bases, with 16 bases lying between them.

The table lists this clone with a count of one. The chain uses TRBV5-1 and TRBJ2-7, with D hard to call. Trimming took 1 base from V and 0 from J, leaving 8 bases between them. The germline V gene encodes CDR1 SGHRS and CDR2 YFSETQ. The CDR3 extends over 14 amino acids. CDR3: CASSLTSSSYEQYF. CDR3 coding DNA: TGCGCCAGCAGCTTGACGTCGAGCTCCTACGAGCAGTACTTC.

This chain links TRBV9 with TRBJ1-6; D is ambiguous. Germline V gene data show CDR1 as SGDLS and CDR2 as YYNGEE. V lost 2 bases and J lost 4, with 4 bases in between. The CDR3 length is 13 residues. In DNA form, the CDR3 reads TGTGCCAGCAGCGTCGGGTATAATTCACCCCTCCACTTT. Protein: CASSVGYNSPLHF.

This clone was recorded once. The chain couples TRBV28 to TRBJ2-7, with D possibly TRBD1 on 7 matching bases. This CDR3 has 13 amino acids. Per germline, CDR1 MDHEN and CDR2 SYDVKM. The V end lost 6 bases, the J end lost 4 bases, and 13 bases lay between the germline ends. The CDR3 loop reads CASSAPGGYEQYF. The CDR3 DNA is TGTGCCAGCAGCGCTCCAGGGGGGTACGAGCAGTACTTC.

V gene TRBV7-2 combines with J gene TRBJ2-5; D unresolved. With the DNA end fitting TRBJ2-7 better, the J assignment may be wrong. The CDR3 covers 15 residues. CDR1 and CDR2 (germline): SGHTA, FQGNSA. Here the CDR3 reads CASTPTGGTSYEQYF. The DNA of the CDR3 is TGTGCCAGCACCCCGACGGGTGGTACGTCCTACGAGCAGTACTTC.

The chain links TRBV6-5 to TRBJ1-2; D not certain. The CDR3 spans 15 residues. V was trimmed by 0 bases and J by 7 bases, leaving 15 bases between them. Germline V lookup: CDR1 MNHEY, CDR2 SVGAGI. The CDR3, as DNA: TGTGCCAGCAGTTACTCTGGTTTGGCGGGCGGTGGCTACACCTTC. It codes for CASSYSGLAGGGYTF.

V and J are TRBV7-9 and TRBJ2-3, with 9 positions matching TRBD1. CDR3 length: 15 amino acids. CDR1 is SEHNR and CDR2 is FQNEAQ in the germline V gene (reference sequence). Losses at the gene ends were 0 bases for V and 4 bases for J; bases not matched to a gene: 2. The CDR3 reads CASSLAGQGSDTQYF. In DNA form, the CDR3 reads TGTGCCAGCAGCTTAGCGGGACAGGGCTCAGATACGCAGTATTTT.

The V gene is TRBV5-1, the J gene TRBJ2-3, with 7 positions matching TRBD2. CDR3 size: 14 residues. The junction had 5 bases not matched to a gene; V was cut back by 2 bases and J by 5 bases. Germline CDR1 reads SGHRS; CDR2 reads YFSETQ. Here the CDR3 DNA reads TGCGCCAGCAGCTTATTAGGCGGGGGAGATACGCAGTATTTT. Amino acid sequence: CASSLLGGGDTQYF.

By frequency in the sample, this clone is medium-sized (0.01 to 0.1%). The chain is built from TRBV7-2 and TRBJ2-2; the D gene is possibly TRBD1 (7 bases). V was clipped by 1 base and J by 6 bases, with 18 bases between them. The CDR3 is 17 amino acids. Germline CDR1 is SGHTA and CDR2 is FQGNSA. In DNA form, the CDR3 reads TGTGCCAGCAGCTTAGGATCGACAGGGACTTATGCCGGGGAGCTGTTTTTT. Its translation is CASSLGSTGTYAGELFF.

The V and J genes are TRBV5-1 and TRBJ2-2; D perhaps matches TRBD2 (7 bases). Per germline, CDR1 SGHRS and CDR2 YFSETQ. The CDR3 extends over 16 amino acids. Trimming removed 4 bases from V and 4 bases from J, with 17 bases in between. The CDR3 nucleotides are TGCGCCAGCAGCCAACAGGGCGGGAGTATCACCGGGGAGCTGTTTTTT. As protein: CASSQQGGSITGELFF.

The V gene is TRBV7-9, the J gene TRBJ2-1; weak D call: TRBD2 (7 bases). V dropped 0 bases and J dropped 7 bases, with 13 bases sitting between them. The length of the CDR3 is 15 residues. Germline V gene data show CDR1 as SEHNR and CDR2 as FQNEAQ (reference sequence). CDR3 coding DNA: TGTGCCAGCAGCTTAGCGGGGAGGGGGAGAAATGAGCAGTTCTTC. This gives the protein CASSLAGRGRNEQFF.

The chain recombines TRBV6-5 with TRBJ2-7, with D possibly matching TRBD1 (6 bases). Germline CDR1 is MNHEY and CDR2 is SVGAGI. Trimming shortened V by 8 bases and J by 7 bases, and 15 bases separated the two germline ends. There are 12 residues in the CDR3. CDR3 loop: CASRTEYNEQYF. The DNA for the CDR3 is TGTGCCAGCCGGACAGAATACAATGAGCAGTACTTC.

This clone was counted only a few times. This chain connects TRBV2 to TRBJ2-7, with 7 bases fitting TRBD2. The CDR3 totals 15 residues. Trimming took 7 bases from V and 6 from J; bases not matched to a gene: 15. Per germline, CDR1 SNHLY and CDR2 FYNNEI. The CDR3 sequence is CASTPRDSRGGEQYF. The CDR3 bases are TGTGCCAGCACCCCAAGGGACTCTCGCGGGGGCGAGCAGTACTTC.

The CDR3: CASSGQGINNQPQHF. Here the CDR3 DNA reads TGTGCCAGCAGTGGACAGGGAATCAACAATCAGCCCCAGCATTTT. The chain combines TRBV2 with TRBJ1-5; 7 bases line up with TRBD1. The length of the CDR3 is 15 residues. The V and J ends lost 4 bases and 3 bases, in that order; junction bases with no gene match: 6. Germline V gene lookup returns CDR1 SNHLY and CDR2 FYNNEI.

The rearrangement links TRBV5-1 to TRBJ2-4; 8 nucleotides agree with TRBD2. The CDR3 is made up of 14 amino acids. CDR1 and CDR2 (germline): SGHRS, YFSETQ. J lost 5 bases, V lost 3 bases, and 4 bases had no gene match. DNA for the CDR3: TGCGCCAGCAGCTCGGCGGGGGGCGAAAACATTCAGTACTTC. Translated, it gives CASSSAGGENIQYF.

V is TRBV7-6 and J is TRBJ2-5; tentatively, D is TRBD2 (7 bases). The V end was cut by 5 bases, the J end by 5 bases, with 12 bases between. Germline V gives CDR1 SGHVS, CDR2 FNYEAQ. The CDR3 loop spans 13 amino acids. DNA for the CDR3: TGTGCCAGCAGCCGGGGGGCGTTGGAGACCCAGTACTTC. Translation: CASSRGALETQYF.

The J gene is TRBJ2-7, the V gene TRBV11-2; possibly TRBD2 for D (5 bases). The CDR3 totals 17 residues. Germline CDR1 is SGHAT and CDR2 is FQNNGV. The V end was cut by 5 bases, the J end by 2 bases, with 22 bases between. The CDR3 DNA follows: TGTGCCAGCAGCCCTAGTAGAATGTCGGGGATCCCCTACGAGCAGTACTTC. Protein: CASSPSRMSGIPYEQYF.

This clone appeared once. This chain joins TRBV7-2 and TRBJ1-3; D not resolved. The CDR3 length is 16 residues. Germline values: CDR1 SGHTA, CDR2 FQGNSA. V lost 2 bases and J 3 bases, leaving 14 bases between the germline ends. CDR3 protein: CASSLSPPGIGNTIYF. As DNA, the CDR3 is TGTGCCAGCAGCTTAAGCCCCCCCGGGATTGGAAACACCATATATTTT.

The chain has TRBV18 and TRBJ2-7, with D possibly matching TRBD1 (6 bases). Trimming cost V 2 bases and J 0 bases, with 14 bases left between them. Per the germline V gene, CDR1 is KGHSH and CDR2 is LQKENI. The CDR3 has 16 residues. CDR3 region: CASSPADSVSSYEQYF. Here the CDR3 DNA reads TGTGCCAGCTCACCAGCGGACAGCGTAAGCTCCTACGAGCAGTACTTC.

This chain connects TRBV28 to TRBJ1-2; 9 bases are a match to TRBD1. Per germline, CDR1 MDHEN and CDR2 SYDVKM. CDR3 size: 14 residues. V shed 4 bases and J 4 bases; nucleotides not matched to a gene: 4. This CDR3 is CASSSTGGSYGYTF. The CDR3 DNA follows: TGTGCCAGCAGTTCGACAGGGGGTAGCTATGGCTACACCTTC.

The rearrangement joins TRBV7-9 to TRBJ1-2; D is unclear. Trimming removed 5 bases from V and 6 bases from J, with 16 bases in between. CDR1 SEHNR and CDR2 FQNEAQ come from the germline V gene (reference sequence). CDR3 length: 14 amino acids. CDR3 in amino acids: CASSGAGSVNGYTF. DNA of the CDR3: TGTGCCAGCAGCGGCGCCGGGTCAGTGAATGGCTACACCTTC.

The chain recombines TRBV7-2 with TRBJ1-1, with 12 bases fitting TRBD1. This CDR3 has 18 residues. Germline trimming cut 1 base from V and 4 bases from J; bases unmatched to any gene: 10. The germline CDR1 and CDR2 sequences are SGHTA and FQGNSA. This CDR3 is CASSLVTAGQGASTEAFF. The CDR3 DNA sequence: TGTGCCAGCAGCTTAGTCACGGCGGGACAGGGGGCCAGCACTGAAGCTTTCTTT. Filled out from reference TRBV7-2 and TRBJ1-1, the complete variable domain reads GAGVSQSPSNKVTEKGKDVELRCDPISGHTALYWYRQSLGQGLEFLIYFQGNSAPDKSGLPSDRFSAERTGGSVSTLTIQRTQQEDSAVYLCASSLVTAGQGASTEAFFGQGTRLTVV.

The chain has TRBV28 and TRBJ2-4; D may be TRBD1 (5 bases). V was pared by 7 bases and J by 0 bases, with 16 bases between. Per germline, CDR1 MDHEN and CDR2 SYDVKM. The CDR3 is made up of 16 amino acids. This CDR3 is CASTPGDRLAKNIQYF. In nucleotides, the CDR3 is TGTGCCAGCACCCCCGGTGACAGACTAGCCAAAAACATTCAGTACTTC.

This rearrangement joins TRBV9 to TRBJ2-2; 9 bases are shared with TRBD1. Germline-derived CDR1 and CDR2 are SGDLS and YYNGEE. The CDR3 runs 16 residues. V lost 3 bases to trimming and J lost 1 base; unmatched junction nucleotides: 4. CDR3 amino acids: CASSGPGQGNTGELFF. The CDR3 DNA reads TGTGCCAGCAGCGGGCCGGGACAGGGGAACACCGGGGAGCTGTTTTTT. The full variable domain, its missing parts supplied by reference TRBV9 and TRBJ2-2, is DSGVTQTPKHLITATGQRVTLRCSPRSGDLSVYWYQQSLDQGLQFLIQYYNGEERAKGNILERFSAQQFPDLHSELNLSSLELGDSALYFCASSGPGQGNTGELFFGEGSRLTVL.